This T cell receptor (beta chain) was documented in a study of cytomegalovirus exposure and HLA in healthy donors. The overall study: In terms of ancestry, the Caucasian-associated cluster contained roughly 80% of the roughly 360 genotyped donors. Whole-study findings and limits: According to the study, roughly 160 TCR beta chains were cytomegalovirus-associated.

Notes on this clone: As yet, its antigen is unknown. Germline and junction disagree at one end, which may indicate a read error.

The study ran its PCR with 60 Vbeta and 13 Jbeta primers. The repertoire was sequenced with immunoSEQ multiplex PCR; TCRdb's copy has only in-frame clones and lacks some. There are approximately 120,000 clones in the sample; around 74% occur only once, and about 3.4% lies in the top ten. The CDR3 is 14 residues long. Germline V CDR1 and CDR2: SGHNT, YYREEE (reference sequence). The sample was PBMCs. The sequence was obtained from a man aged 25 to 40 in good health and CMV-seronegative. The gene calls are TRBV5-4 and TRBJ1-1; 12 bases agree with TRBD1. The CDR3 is CASSGTGGATEVFF. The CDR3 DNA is TGTGCCAGCAGCGGGACAGGGGGCGCGACTGAAGTTTTCTTT.